The TCR beta chain described here comes from a study of neurological immune-mediated disorders. About the study: Of about 34 multiple sclerosis patients, around 30 were relapsing-remitting and 3 secondary progressive.

The CDR3 extends over 13 amino acids. Germline CDR1 reads MNHEY; CDR2 reads SVGAGI. 5'RACE employing 10-nucleotide random UMIs yielded the cDNA. A single run covered 15-18 subjects with over 200 million TCR-beta sequences. Using its own MiXCR run on the 5' RACE reads, TCRdb lists one record per CDR3 protein. The repertoire holds about 74,000 distinct CDR3 sequences, with around 5.2% as singletons. This clonotype appeared a few times. Since a much larger clone is just one base distant, this may be a read error. The study built unsorted libraries from 2 million PBMCs kept at -80 C. The chain employs TRBV6-5 and TRBJ1-3; TRBD1 is a possible D gene (5 bases). This TCR derives from a man between 18 and 29 years old with multiple sclerosis. The sequencing input was PBMCs. The CDR3 is CASTPGGGKTIYF. CDR3 bases: TGTGCCAGCACCCCCGGGGGGGGAAAAACCATATATTTT.